These 19 T cell receptor beta chains were all obtained from the same sample, sequenced in a study of response to subunit inactivated influenza vaccine. MiXCR, run by TCRdb on the RT-PCR reads, gives a single entry per CDR3 protein. The sample holds approximately 250,000 distinct CDR3 sequences, 12% seen once. The sequencing used non-naive T cells sorted from PBMCs, collected around 15 days before vaccination. The receptors here all came from a man over 45 who received an inactivated influenza vaccine.

The rearrangement links TRBV6-2 or TRBV6-3 to TRBJ2-1; 16 bases agree with TRBD2. V shed 5 bases, J shed 2 bases, and the junction held 3 bases outside the gene matches. This CDR3 is 17 amino acids long. Germline V gene sequence: CDR1 MNHEY, CDR2 SVGEGT. CDR3 in amino acids: CASSRGTSGRAYNEQFF. In DNA form, the CDR3 reads TGTGCCAGCAGTCGGGGGACTAGCGGGAGGGCCTACAATGAGCAGTTCTTC.

The V gene is TRBV6-2 or TRBV6-3, the J gene TRBJ1-6; 8 bases agree with TRBD1. The CDR3 has 13 amino acids. With 10 bases clipped from V and 9 bases from J, the junction kept 8 bases outside the gene matches. Germline CDR1 MNHEY, CDR2 SVGEGT. The CDR3 loop is CATSTGEASPLHF. CDR3 nucleotide sequence: TGTGCCACCTCGACAGGGGAAGCTTCACCCCTCCACTTT.

This clonotype has ten or more counts. The J gene is TRBJ1-2, the V gene TRBV4-3; 7 positions match TRBD1. CDR1 is LGHNA and CDR2 is YSLEER in the germline V gene. The trim removed 1 base at V and 0 bases at J, leaving 2 bases unmatched. CDR3 length: 15 residues. The CDR3, as DNA: TGCGCCAGCAGCCAAGGACAGGGTACTAACTATGGCTACACCTTC. This gives the protein CASSQGQGTNYGYTF.

This clonotype has at least ten counts. This chain connects TRBV27 to TRBJ2-3, with a weak D call TRBD2 (6 bases). V was pared by 5 bases and J by 5 bases, with 14 bases between. The CDR3 length is 14 residues. Germline CDR1 and CDR2: MNHEY and SMNVEV (reference sequence). The CDR3 nucleotides are TGTGCCAGCAGTCCGGGGACTGCGGGAGATACGCAGTATTTT. Protein sequence: CASSPGTAGDTQYF.

This chain links TRBV4-1 with TRBJ2-7, with unresolved D. V lost 2 bases and J 0 bases, leaving 11 bases between the germline ends. CDR1 and CDR2 (germline): MGHRA, YSYEKL. This CDR3 spans 15 amino acids. In nucleotides, the CDR3 is TGCGCCAGCAGCCAATTCCCCCAGAGCTCCTACGAGCAGTACTTC. Translated, it gives CASSQFPQSSYEQYF.

This chain uses TRBV7-9 with TRBJ2-4; D gene unclear. Trimming cost V 5 bases and J 0 bases, with 5 bases left between them. The germline V gene encodes CDR1 SEHNR and CDR2 FQNEAQ (reference sequence). The CDR3 length is 13 residues. The CDR3 spells CASSELAKNIQYF. In nucleotides, the CDR3 is TGTGCCAGCAGCGAACTAGCCAAAAACATTCAGTACTTC.

This clonotype appeared many times. The chain employs TRBV20-1 and TRBJ2-5, with 9 bases aligning to TRBD2. There are 13 residues in the CDR3. The germline V gene encodes CDR1 DFQATT and CDR2 SNEGSKA (reference sequence). J gave up 3 bases and V 2 bases, and 1 base lay outside the gene matches. DNA of the CDR3: TGCAGTGCTAGACGACTAGCGGAAGAGACCCAGTACTTC. As protein: CSARRLAEETQYF.

The chain combines TRBV20-1 with TRBJ1-2, with 10 bases identical to TRBD1. V lost 5 bases and J lost 5; bases outside the gene matches: 5. The CDR3 is 13 amino acids. Germline V gene sequence: CDR1 DFQATT, CDR2 SNEGSKA (reference sequence). CDR3 residues: CSAEGQGRYGYTF. The CDR3 DNA reads TGCAGTGCTGAGGGACAGGGGAGATATGGCTACACCTTC.

This clonotype has only a few counts. This sequence joins TRBV2 and TRBJ1-1; tentatively, D is TRBD1 (6 bases). Per the germline V gene, CDR1 is SNHLY and CDR2 is FYNNEI. This CDR3 has 15 residues. Trimming cost V 7 bases and J 2 bases, with 17 bases left between them. The CDR3: CASKPPTGFNTEAFF. In DNA form, the CDR3 reads TGTGCCAGCAAACCACCCACAGGGTTCAACACTGAAGCTTTCTTT.

In DNA form, the CDR3 reads TGCGCCAGCAGCAAGGACAGGGGAGACCGGGGGACCCAGTACTTC. As protein: CASSKDRGDRGTQYF. The gene calls are TRBV5-1 and TRBJ2-5; 9 positions agree with TRBD1. This CDR3 region has 15 residues. In germline, CDR1 is SGHRS, CDR2 YFSETQ. J lost 7 bases, V lost 4 bases, and 11 bases had no gene match.

The chain joins TRBV6-1 to TRBJ2-2; possibly TRBD1 or TRBD2 for D (5 bases each). Trimming left V 3 bases short and J 5 bases short, with 19 bases between. Germline loops: CDR1 MNHNS, CDR2 SASEGT. The length of the CDR3 is 17 residues. The CDR3 loop is CASSDPHSGTGTGELFF. CDR3 bases: TGTGCCAGCAGTGACCCCCACTCCGGGACCGGGACCGGGGAGCTGTTTTTT.

This clonotype was seen only a few times. The genes are TRBV7-9 and TRBJ2-1, with 9 bases fitting TRBD2. V trimming: 1 base; J trimming: 7 bases; junction bases outside the gene matches: 11. From germline, CDR1 is SEHNR and CDR2 FQNEAQ (reference sequence). The CDR3 spans 17 residues. The DNA for the CDR3 is TGTGCCAGCAGCTTAGATGGGGGCGGGGGGGCCCGGAATGAGCAGTTCTTC. Its protein is CASSLDGGGGARNEQFF.

This sequence joins TRBV6-2 or TRBV6-3 and TRBJ2-3, with D possibly TRBD1 on 6 matching bases. Germline V gives CDR1 MNHEY, CDR2 SVGEGT. The CDR3 runs to 22 residues. Trimming took off 2 bases at V and 4 bases at J, with 34 bases between the two ends. CDR3 in amino acids: CASSYEGVTGGHTHTLADTQYF. CDR3 nucleotides: TGTGCCAGCAGTTACGAAGGGGTGACAGGAGGACACACTCACACTTTGGCAGATACGCAGTATTTT.

The DNA of the CDR3 is TGTGCCAGCAAGAGGGTAGCGGGGGCAGATACGCAGTATTTT. Its translation is CASKRVAGADTQYF. This sequence joins TRBV2 and TRBJ2-3; 9 nucleotides line up with TRBD2. The CDR3 spans 14 residues. V dropped 7 bases and J dropped 4; count of bases not matched to a gene: 6. CDR1 and CDR2 from the germline V gene are SNHLY and FYNNEI.

The chain uses TRBV5-1 and TRBJ2-3; tentative D call: TRBD1 (5 bases). The CDR3 contains 16 residues. Germline V gene sequence: CDR1 SGHRS, CDR2 YFSETQ. V lost 0 bases to trimming and J lost 2 bases, with 13 bases between them. For the CDR3, the DNA is TGCGCCAGCAGCTTGGATCCAGGGCGTGCCACAGATACGCAGTATTTT. Its translation: CASSLDPGRATDTQYF.

This clonotype was found a few times. This sequence joins TRBV14 and TRBJ2-2, with D perhaps TRBD2 (5 bases). Germline V gives CDR1 SGHDN, CDR2 FVKESK. CDR3 length: 16 amino acids. V was clipped by 2 bases and J by 7 bases, with 17 bases between them. The CDR3 protein is CASSQRTGETGGELFF. Here the CDR3 DNA reads TGTGCCAGCAGCCAACGTACCGGGGAGACGGGCGGGGAGCTGTTTTTT. Drawing the rest from reference TRBV14 and TRBJ2-2, the complete variable domain is EAGVTQFPSHSVIEKGQTVTLRCDPISGHDNLYWYRRVMGKEIKFLLHFVKESKQDESGMPNNRFLAERTGGTYSTLKVQPAELEDSGVYFCASSQRTGETGGELFFGEGSRLTVL.

This clonotype was seen more than once but under ten times. The chain is built from TRBV28 and TRBJ1-5; TRBD1 might be the D (6 bases). This CDR3 comprises 14 residues. Trimming shortened V by 7 bases and J by 11 bases, and 21 bases separated the two germline ends. Per germline, CDR1 MDHEN and CDR2 SYDVKM. The CDR3: CASTRTGTIQAQHF. DNA of the CDR3: TGTGCCAGCACCCGAACAGGGACAATCCAGGCCCAGCATTTT.

This clonotype was picked up many times. The rearrangement links TRBV7-2 to TRBJ2-5, with 10 bases fitting TRBD1. V lost 5 bases to trimming and J lost 5 bases; unmatched junction nucleotides: 2. The CDR3 sequence is 13 residues long. Germline loops: CDR1 SGHTA, CDR2 FQGNSA. CDR3 amino acids: CASSRTGGETQYF. In DNA, the CDR3 is TGTGCCAGCAGCCGGACAGGGGGGGAGACCCAGTACTTC.

The chain links TRBV7-2 to TRBJ2-5; D not resolved. The V gene lost 6 bases and the J gene lost 2 bases, with 16 bases spanning the gap. Germline-derived CDR1 and CDR2 are SGHTA and FQGNSA. The CDR3 consists of 15 residues. CDR3 amino acids: CASRIYWAEQETQYF. The DNA of the CDR3 is TGTGCCAGCAGGATCTATTGGGCGGAGCAAGAGACCCAGTACTTC.